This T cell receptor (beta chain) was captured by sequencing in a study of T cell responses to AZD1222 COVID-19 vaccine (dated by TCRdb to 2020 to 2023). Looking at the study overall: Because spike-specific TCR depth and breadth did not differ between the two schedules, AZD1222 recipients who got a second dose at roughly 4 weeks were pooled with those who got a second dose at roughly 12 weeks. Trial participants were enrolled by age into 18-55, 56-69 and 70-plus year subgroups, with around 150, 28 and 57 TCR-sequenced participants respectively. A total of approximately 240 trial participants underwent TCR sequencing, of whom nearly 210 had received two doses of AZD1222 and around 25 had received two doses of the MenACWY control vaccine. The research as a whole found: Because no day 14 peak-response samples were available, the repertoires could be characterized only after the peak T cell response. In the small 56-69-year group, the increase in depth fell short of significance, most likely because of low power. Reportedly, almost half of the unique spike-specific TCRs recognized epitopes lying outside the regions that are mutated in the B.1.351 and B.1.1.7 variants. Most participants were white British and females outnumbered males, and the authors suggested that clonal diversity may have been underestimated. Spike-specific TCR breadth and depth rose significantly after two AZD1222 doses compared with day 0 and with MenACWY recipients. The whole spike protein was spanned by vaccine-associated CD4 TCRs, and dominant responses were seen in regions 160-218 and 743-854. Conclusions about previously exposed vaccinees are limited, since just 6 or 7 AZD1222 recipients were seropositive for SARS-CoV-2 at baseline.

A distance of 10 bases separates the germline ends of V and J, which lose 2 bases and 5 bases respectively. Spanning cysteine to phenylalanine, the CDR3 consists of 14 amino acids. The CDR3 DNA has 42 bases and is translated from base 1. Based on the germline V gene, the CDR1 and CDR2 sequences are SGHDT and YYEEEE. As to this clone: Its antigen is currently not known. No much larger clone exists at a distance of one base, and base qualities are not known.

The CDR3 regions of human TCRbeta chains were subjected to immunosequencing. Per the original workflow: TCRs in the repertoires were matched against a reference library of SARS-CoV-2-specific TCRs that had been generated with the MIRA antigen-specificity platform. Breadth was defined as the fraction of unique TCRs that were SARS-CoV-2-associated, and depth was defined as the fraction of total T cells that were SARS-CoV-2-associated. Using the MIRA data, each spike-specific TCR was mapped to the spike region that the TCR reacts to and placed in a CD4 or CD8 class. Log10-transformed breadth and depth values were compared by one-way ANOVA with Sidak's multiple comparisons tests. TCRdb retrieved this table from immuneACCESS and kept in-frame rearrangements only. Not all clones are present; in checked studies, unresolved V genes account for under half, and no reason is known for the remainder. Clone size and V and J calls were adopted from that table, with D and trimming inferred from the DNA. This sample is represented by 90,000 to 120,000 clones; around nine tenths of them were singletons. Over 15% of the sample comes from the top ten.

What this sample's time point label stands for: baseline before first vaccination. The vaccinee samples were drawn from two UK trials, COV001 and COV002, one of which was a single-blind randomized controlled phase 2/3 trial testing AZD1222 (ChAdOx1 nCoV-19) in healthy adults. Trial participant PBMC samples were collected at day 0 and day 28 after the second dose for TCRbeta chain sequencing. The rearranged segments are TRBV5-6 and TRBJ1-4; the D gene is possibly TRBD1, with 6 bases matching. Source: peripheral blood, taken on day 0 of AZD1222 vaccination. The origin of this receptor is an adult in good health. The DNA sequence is TGTGCCAGCAGCTTTGGACAGTTAAATGAAAAACTGTTTTTT. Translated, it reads CASSFGQLNEKLFF.